This TCR beta chain comes out of a study of molecular identifiers for immune sequencing clone quantification. In the sort, naive CD8 T cells were defined as CD8+CD4-CCR7+CD45RA+. V lost 3 bases and J 0 bases, leaving 12 bases between the germline ends. Germline lookup yields CDR1 MDHEN and CDR2 SYDVKM. This CDR3 has 16 amino acids. MiXCR was run by TCRdb on the PCR reads, yielding one entry per CDR3 protein. The table lists 600,000 to 650,000 distinct CDR3 sequences, around 20% of them singletons. The receptor was derived from a human donor in good health. Some libraries in this study had Jurkat cell RNA spiked in. This sequence joins TRBV28 and TRBJ2-1, with no clear D. The sample was naive CD8+ T cells from blood, with Jurkat cell RNA spiked in. The sample's subset: FACS-sorted CD8+CD4-CCR7+CD45RA+ naive T cells. CDR3 in amino acids: CASSFYGSYSYNEQFF. CDR3 bases: TGTGCCAGCAGTTTCTATGGATCATACTCCTACAATGAGCAGTTCTTC. Looking up the rest from reference TRBV28 and TRBJ2-1 gives the full variable domain: DVKVTQSSRYLVKRTGEKVFLECVQDMDHENMFWYRQDPGLGLRLIYFSYDVKMKEKGDIPEGYSVSREKKERFSLILESASTNQTSMYLCASSFYGSYSYNEQFFGPGTRLTVL.